This T cell receptor beta chain was recovered during a study of CD8 T cells in ankylosing spondylitis. General observations from the study: Disease-linked clones were reportedly significantly enriched in matched ankylosing spondylitis synovial fluid. What seemed typical of ankylosing spondylitis blood was a TCR beta motif built from 8 or 9 highly homologous variants. Clones that were linked to disease were CD8+ and were relatively rare in peripheral blood.

This clonotype occurred many times. The antigen remains unidentified. CDR3 length equals 15 residues. V was clipped by 4 bases and J by 6 bases; unmatched bases: 11. From germline, CDR1 is SGHRS and CDR2 YFSETQ. In TCRdb, the 5' RACE reads were re-called with MiXCR into one record per CDR3 protein. The sample gives tens of thousands of distinct CDR3 sequences, 7.4% of which show up once; about 8.5% is in the top ten. The sequence was obtained from a female donor with ankylosing spondylitis or in good health (not recorded which). The V and J genes are TRBV5-1 and TRBJ1-2; 8 positions agree with TRBD1. Input material: blood, either unsorted or a sorted T cell fraction (not recorded which). This CDR3 is CASSLGQAVAHGYTF. The CDR3 DNA reads TGCGCCAGCAGCCTGGGACAGGCGGTGGCCCATGGCTACACCTTC.